This is a list of T cell receptor beta chains from one sample in a study of control samples from healthy donors and cancer patients. Assay: immunoSEQ multiplex PCR; the TCRdb copy retains only in-frame clones and omits some. The repertoire holds about 89,000 clones, about 89% seen once, with roughly 21% in the top ten. The sequenced sample was blood. These receptors originate from a man younger than 40 in good health. Each CDR3 is given with its conserved first and last residue. The order of the fields is J gene, clone size, V gene, D gene, CDR3 DNA, CDR3 protein. A D gene is named only where the DNA matches it firmly. Only part of the rows carry a size: once, few, many, or a class if the clone is expanded.

j_call: TRBJ2-5; clone_size: .; v_call: TRBV3-1/TRBV3-2; d_call: .; cdr3_nt: TGTGCCAGCAGCCCAGACCGCTTTGGGGGTATGGAGACCCAGTACTTC; cdr3_aa: CASSPDRFGGMETQYF
j_call: TRBJ1-5; clone_size: .; v_call: TRBV5-6; d_call: TRBD1; cdr3_nt: TGTGCCAGCAGCTTGGGACAGGGGGGTCAGCCCCAGCATTTT; cdr3_aa: CASSLGQGGQPQHF
j_call: TRBJ2-3; clone_size: .; v_call: TRBV24-1; d_call: .; cdr3_nt: TGTGCCACCAGTGATTTAGTGGGGGAGGTCGGCACAGATACGCAGTATTTT; cdr3_aa: CATSDLVGEVGTDTQYF
j_call: TRBJ2-4; clone_size: .; v_call: TRBV7-9; d_call: .; cdr3_nt: TGTGCCAGCAGCACCCGGGACCCCCCCCAATACTTC; cdr3_aa: CASSTRDPPQYF
j_call: TRBJ2-5; clone_size: .; v_call: TRBV6-6; d_call: .; cdr3_nt: TGTGCCAGCAGTTCAGTAGAGACCCAGTACTTC; cdr3_aa: CASSSVETQYF
j_call: TRBJ2-2; clone_size: .; v_call: TRBV10-3; d_call: .; cdr3_nt: TGTGCCATCAGTGAGTCGAGGGCGGTGGAATCCGGGGAGCTGTTTTTT; cdr3_aa: CAISESRAVESGELFF
j_call: TRBJ1-5; clone_size: .; v_call: TRBV2; d_call: .; cdr3_nt: TGTGCCAGCAGCTGGGGAATCGGGCAGCCCCAGCATTTT; cdr3_aa: CASSWGIGQPQHF
j_call: TRBJ1-1; clone_size: .; v_call: TRBV24-1; d_call: .; cdr3_nt: TGTGCCACCAGGGGAGGGGTAGGAACTGAAGCTTTCTTT; cdr3_aa: CATRGGVGTEAFF
j_call: TRBJ1-1; clone_size: .; v_call: TRBV20-1; d_call: .; cdr3_nt: TGCAGTGCAGCAGGGTCGGAAGCTTTCTTT; cdr3_aa: CSAAGSEAFF
j_call: TRBJ2-7; clone_size: .; v_call: TRBV30; d_call: .; cdr3_nt: TGTGCCTGGGGGAGATCCTACGAGCAGTACTTC; cdr3_aa: CAWGRSYEQYF
j_call: TRBJ2-1; clone_size: .; v_call: TRBV30; d_call: .; cdr3_nt: TGTGCCGGATCGGAGGGGGGCTCGAGAAATGAGCAGTTCTTC; cdr3_aa: CAGSEGGSRNEQFF
j_call: TRBJ2-5; clone_size: .; v_call: TRBV29-1; d_call: TRBD2; cdr3_nt: TGCAGCGTTGAAGATATTCCTAGCGGGGGGTTACGGGAGACCCAGTACTTC; cdr3_aa: CSVEDIPSGGLRETQYF
j_call: TRBJ1-2; clone_size: .; v_call: TRBV7-9; d_call: .; cdr3_nt: TGTGCCAGCAGCCCCGGAGGCCCGTTGGACTATGGCTACACCTTC; cdr3_aa: CASSPGGPLDYGYTF
j_call: TRBJ2-3; clone_size: .; v_call: TRBV28; d_call: .; cdr3_nt: TGTGCCAGCAGCTCGCGGCCGGACACAGGGATGAGCACAGATACGCAGTATTTT; cdr3_aa: CASSSRPDTGMSTDTQYF
j_call: TRBJ1-2; clone_size: .; v_call: TRBV18; d_call: .; cdr3_nt: TGTGCCAGCTCACCACCGTTCAACAGGCGACCATATGGCTACACCTTC; cdr3_aa: CASSPPFNRRPYGYTF
j_call: TRBJ2-3; clone_size: .; v_call: TRBV2; d_call: .; cdr3_nt: TGTGCCAGCAGTGGAAGGTTCCCTAGTAGCACAGATACGCAGTATTTT; cdr3_aa: CASSGRFPSSTDTQYF
j_call: TRBJ1-1; clone_size: .; v_call: TRBV21-1; d_call: .; cdr3_nt: TGTGCCAGCAGCACCGGGGGGGGAACTGAAGCTTTCTTT; cdr3_aa: CASSTGGGTEAFF
j_call: TRBJ1-2; clone_size: .; v_call: TRBV25-1; d_call: .; cdr3_nt: TGTGCCAGCGGGGACGGGGGGCGCGTAGGCTACACCTTC; cdr3_aa: CASGDGGRVGYTF
j_call: TRBJ1-1; clone_size: .; v_call: TRBV15; d_call: .; cdr3_nt: TGTGCCACCAGCCCTATAGGGGGGATTTGGCGAGACACTGAAGCTTTCTTT; cdr3_aa: CATSPIGGIWRDTEAFF
j_call: TRBJ2-3; clone_size: .; v_call: TRBV28; d_call: TRBD2; cdr3_nt: TGTGCCAGCAGCCCCGGGGGGAGCACAGATACGCAGTATTTT; cdr3_aa: CASSPGGSTDTQYF
j_call: TRBJ1-4; clone_size: once; v_call: TRBV5-1; d_call: TRBD1; cdr3_nt: TGCGCCAGCAGCCCGGGACAGGATAATGAAAAACTGTTTTTT; cdr3_aa: CASSPGQDNEKLFF
j_call: TRBJ2-3; clone_size: .; v_call: TRBV6-6; d_call: .; cdr3_nt: TGTGCCAGCAGTTACTCCGGGGTGGCAGATACGCAGTATTTT; cdr3_aa: CASSYSGVADTQYF
j_call: TRBJ1-2; clone_size: .; v_call: TRBV7-2; d_call: TRBD1; cdr3_nt: TGTGCCAGCAGCCAACCCGGGACAGGGTGGGGGTATGGCTACACCTTC; cdr3_aa: CASSQPGTGWGYGYTF
j_call: TRBJ1-2; clone_size: .; v_call: TRBV5-1; d_call: .; cdr3_nt: TGCGCCAGCAGCTTAACGGACGGAGAGTATGGCTACACCTTC; cdr3_aa: CASSLTDGEYGYTF
j_call: TRBJ1-2; clone_size: .; v_call: TRBV6-5; d_call: TRBD1; cdr3_nt: TGTGCCGCCAACGGGCAGGGGGTTATCCGCTACACCTTC; cdr3_aa: CAANGQGVIRYTF
j_call: TRBJ2-6; clone_size: .; v_call: TRBV4-1; d_call: .; cdr3_nt: TGCGCCAGCAGCCAAGATGTGCAGGGCCCTGGGGCCAACGTCCTGACTTTC; cdr3_aa: CASSQDVQGPGANVLTF
j_call: TRBJ1-4; clone_size: .; v_call: TRBV7-9; d_call: .; cdr3_nt: TGTGCCAGCAGCTCTACACAGGGACCAAAACTGTTTTTT; cdr3_aa: CASSSTQGPKLFF
j_call: TRBJ1-1; clone_size: .; v_call: TRBV12-3/TRBV12-4; d_call: .; cdr3_nt: TGTGCCAGCAGTTCGCAGGGTAGTGAAGCTTTCTTT; cdr3_aa: CASSSQGSEAFF
j_call: TRBJ2-3; clone_size: .; v_call: TRBV27; d_call: .; cdr3_nt: TGTGCCAGCAGTTTACGGACCGAACGCACAGATACGCAGTATTTT; cdr3_aa: CASSLRTERTDTQYF
j_call: TRBJ2-2; clone_size: .; v_call: TRBV5-1; d_call: TRBD1; cdr3_nt: TGCGCCAGCAGCTTAGACAGGGCGAACACCGGGGAGCTGTTTTTT; cdr3_aa: CASSLDRANTGELFF
j_call: TRBJ1-2; clone_size: .; v_call: TRBV15; d_call: .; cdr3_nt: TGTGCCACCAGCACGAGACGGACGGGCGAGGGCTACACCTTC; cdr3_aa: CATSTRRTGEGYTF
j_call: TRBJ2-3; clone_size: .; v_call: TRBV30; d_call: .; cdr3_nt: TGTGCCTCGAGCGGGAGCACAGATACGCAGTATTTT; cdr3_aa: CASSGSTDTQYF
j_call: TRBJ2-1; clone_size: .; v_call: TRBV30; d_call: .; cdr3_nt: TGTGCCTGGAGCGACTGGAGAAATGAGCAGTTCTTC; cdr3_aa: CAWSDWRNEQFF
j_call: TRBJ2-3; clone_size: .; v_call: TRBV14; d_call: .; cdr3_nt: TGTGCCAGCAGCCAAGCTGGACATATAACAGATACGCAGTATTTT; cdr3_aa: CASSQAGHITDTQYF
j_call: TRBJ1-4; clone_size: .; v_call: TRBV5-6; d_call: .; cdr3_nt: TGTGCCAGCAGCCGGAGGGAGAATGAAAAACTGTTTTTT; cdr3_aa: CASSRRENEKLFF
j_call: TRBJ2-3; clone_size: .; v_call: TRBV27; d_call: TRBD1; cdr3_nt: TGTGCCAGCAGTTTTCAGGACAGGGGAACAGATACGCAGTATTTT; cdr3_aa: CASSFQDRGTDTQYF
j_call: TRBJ2-2; clone_size: .; v_call: TRBV29-1; d_call: .; cdr3_nt: TGCAGCGTGGGTAACAGGGTCGCGAACACCGGGGAGCTGTTTTTT; cdr3_aa: CSVGNRVANTGELFF
j_call: TRBJ2-1; clone_size: .; v_call: TRBV10-3; d_call: TRBD2; cdr3_nt: TGTGCCATCAGGGCGGGGGGGCAAAATGAGCAGTTCTTC; cdr3_aa: CAIRAGGQNEQFF
j_call: TRBJ2-3; clone_size: .; v_call: TRBV27; d_call: TRBD2; cdr3_nt: TGTGCCAGCAGTCGTCTAGCGGGGGGGCTGGCAGATACGCAGTATTTT; cdr3_aa: CASSRLAGGLADTQYF
j_call: TRBJ2-5; clone_size: few; v_call: TRBV6-5; d_call: .; cdr3_nt: TGTGCCAGCAGTTCCGCCCAAACAGGGAGGGAGACCCAGTACTTC; cdr3_aa: CASSSAQTGRETQYF
j_call: TRBJ1-6; clone_size: once; v_call: TRBV10-1; d_call: .; cdr3_nt: TGCGCCAGCAGTGAGTCAAACAGGGCGGATTCACCCCTCCACTTT; cdr3_aa: CASSESNRADSPLHF
j_call: TRBJ1-4; clone_size: few; v_call: TRBV2; d_call: .; cdr3_nt: TGTGCCAGCAGTGTAACCGGGACCGGGGGGGGTGAAAAACTGTTTTTT; cdr3_aa: CASSVTGTGGGEKLFF